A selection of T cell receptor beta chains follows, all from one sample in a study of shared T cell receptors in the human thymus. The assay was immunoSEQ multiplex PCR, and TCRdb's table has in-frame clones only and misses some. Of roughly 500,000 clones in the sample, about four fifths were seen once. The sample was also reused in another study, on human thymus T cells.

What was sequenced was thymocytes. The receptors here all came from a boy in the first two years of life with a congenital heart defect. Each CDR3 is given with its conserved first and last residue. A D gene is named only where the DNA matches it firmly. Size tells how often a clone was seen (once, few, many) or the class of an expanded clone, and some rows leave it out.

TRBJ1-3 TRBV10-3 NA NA CAISETVTPGNTIYF TGTGCCATCAGTGAGACGGTAACCCCCGGAAACACCATATATTTT
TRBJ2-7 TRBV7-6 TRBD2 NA CASSRVLAGITEQYF TGTGCCAGCAGCCGTGTACTAGCGGGGATAACTGAGCAGTACTTC
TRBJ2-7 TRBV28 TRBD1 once CASSRQSGTGAAEQYF TGTGCCAGCAGCAGACAATCCGGGACAGGGGCGGCGGAGCAGTACTTC
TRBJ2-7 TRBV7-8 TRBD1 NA CASRTVEQGEYEQYF TGTGCCAGCAGGACTGTAGAACAGGGGGAATACGAGCAGTACTTC
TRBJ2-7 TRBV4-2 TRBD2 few CASSRHSGTSYEQYF TGTGCCAGCAGCCGGCATAGCGGGACCTCCTACGAGCAGTACTTC
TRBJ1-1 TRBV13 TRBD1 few CASREQGAYTEAFF TGTGCCAGCAGAGAACAGGGGGCTTACACTGAAGCTTTCTTT
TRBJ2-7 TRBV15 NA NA CATSKGGSTNSEQYF TGTGCCACCAGCAAAGGAGGCAGCACGAATTCCGAGCAGTACTTC
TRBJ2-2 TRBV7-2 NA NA CASSLPPGTGELFF TGTGCCAGCAGCTTACCCCCCGGGACCGGGGAGCTGTTTTTT
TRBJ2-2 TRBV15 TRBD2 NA CATSRDHLGLAGENTGELFF TGTGCCACCAGCAGAGATCATCTCGGACTAGCGGGCGAAAACACCGGGGAGCTGTTTTTT
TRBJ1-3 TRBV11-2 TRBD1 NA CASSFLAGGDGSGNTIYF TGTGCCAGCAGCTTCTTGGCAGGGGGAGACGGCTCTGGAAACACCATATATTTT
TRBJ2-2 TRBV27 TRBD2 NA CASSLAGGIPGELFF TGTGCCAGCAGTTTAGCGGGGGGTATACCCGGGGAGCTGTTTTTT
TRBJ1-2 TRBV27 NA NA CASSLHGEGRQDGYTF TGTGCCAGCAGTTTACACGGGGAGGGGCGCCAGGATGGCTACACCTTC
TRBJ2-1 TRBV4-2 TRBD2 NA CASSQRLAGSSEQFF TGTGCCAGCAGCCAACGACTAGCGGGAAGTTCAGAGCAGTTCTTC
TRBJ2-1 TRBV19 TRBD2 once CASSTRLAGGPKWGDEQFF TGTGCCAGTAGTACACGACTAGCGGGAGGGCCCAAGTGGGGGGATGAGCAGTTCTTC
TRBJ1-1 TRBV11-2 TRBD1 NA CASGDRGPEAFF TGTGCCAGCGGGGACAGGGGCCCTGAAGCTTTCTTT
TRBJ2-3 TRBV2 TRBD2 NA CASSKLAGAPDTQYF TGTGCCAGCAGTAAACTAGCGGGAGCCCCAGATACGCAGTATTTT
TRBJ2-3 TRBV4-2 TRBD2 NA CASSHGLAGHDTQYF TGTGCCAGCAGCCACGGACTAGCGGGCCATGATACGCAGTATTTT
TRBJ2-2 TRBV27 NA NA CASRQLNTGELFF TGTGCCAGCAGACAGCTGAACACCGGGGAGCTGTTTTTT
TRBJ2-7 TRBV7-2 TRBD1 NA CASSLKRGTDYEQYF TGTGCCAGCAGCTTAAAGAGAGGGACAGACTACGAGCAGTACTTC
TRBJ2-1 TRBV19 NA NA CASSESGDSAYNEQFF TGTGCCAGTAGTGAATCGGGGGACTCTGCCTACAATGAGCAGTTCTTC
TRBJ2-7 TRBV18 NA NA CASSPKKSREQYF TGTGCCAGCTCACCAAAAAAATCGCGCGAGCAGTACTTC
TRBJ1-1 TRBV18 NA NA CASSPDIRHLEAFF TGTGCCAGCTCACCCGACATACGTCATTTAGAAGCTTTCTTT
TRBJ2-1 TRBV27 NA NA CASSLGGQNNEQFF TGTGCCAGCAGTTTAGGTGGACAGAACAATGAGCAGTTCTTC
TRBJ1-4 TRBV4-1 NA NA CASSQASGVNEKLFF TGCGCCAGCAGCCAAGCTTCAGGTGTGAATGAAAAACTGTTTTTT
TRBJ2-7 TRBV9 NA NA CASSEEERSSYEQYF TGTGCCAGCAGCGAGGAGGAGCGGAGCTCCTACGAGCAGTACTTC
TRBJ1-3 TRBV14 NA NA CASSPKKGNTIYF TGTGCCAGCAGCCCTAAGAAGGGAAACACCATATATTTT
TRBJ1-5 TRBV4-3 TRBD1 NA CASSPRTGHNQPQHF TGCGCCAGCAGCCCCAGGACAGGGCACAATCAGCCCCAGCATTTT
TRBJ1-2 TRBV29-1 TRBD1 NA CSAEGQGYGYTF TGCAGCGCCGAGGGACAGGGCTATGGCTACACCTTC
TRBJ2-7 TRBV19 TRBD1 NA CASSIRDRDHEQYF TGTGCCAGTAGTATTCGGGACAGGGACCACGAGCAGTACTTC
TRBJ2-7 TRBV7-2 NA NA CASSFSGRYEQYF TGTGCCAGCAGCTTCTCGGGGAGGTACGAGCAGTACTTC
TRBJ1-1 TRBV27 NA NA CASSRTGKNTEAFF TGTGCCAGCAGTCGAACCGGGAAGAACACTGAAGCTTTCTTT
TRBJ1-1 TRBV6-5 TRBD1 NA CASSSPTGRMNTEAFF TGTGCCAGCAGTTCACCGACAGGGCGAATGAACACTGAAGCTTTCTTT
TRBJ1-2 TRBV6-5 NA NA CASSYNTGLLGDGYTF TGTGCCAGCAGTTACAATACGGGACTCTTGGGCGATGGCTACACCTTC
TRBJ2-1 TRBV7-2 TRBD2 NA CASSRRPCGRVSYNEQFF TGTGCCAGCAGCCGTAGACCGTGCGGGAGGGTCTCCTACAATGAGCAGTTCTTC
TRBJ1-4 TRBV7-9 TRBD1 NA CASSFKQGKDEKLFF TGTGCCAGCAGCTTCAAACAGGGGAAAGATGAAAAACTGTTTTTT
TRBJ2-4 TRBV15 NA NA CATGLRGNIQYF TGTGCCACCGGACTAAGGGGAAACATTCAGTACTTC
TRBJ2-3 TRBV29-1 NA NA CSVPGESTDTQYF TGCAGCGTTCCGGGGGAGAGCACAGATACGCAGTATTTT
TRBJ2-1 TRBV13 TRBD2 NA CASSLEGGTSGKLHNEQFF TGTGCCAGCAGCTTAGAAGGGGGGACTAGCGGGAAGCTACACAATGAGCAGTTCTTC
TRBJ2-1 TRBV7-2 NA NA CASSQEAGTYNEQFF TGTGCCAGCAGCCAAGAGGCGGGAACGTACAATGAGCAGTTCTTC
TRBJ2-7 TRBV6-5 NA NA CASSYSSILGEYEQYF TGTGCCAGCAGTTACTCGTCAATACTTGGAGAATACGAGCAGTACTTC
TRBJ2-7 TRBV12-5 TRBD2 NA CASGLALRDPKGRVSGPYEQYF TGTGCTAGTGGTTTGGCCCTCAGGGACCCCAAGGGGAGGGTTAGCGGACCCTACGAGCAGTACTTC
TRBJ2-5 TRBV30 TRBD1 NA CAWSVKGGEETQYF TGTGCCTGGAGTGTAAAAGGGGGCGAAGAGACCCAGTACTTC
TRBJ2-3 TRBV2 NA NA CASPSTDTQYF TGTGCCAGCCCCTCCACAGATACGCAGTATTTT
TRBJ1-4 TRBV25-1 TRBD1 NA CASSVQGALANEKLFF TGTGCCAGCAGTGTACAGGGGGCGCTGGCTAATGAAAAACTGTTTTTT
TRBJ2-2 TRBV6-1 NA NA CASRTGWNCTGELFF TGTGCCAGTCGTACAGGTTGGAATTGCACCGGGGAGCTGTTTTTT
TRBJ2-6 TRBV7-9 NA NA CASSSSGLKSSGANVLTF TGTGCCAGCAGTTCCTCGGGACTTAAGAGCTCTGGGGCCAACGTCCTGACTTTC
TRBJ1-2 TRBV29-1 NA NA CSVYPEGVSYGYTF TGCAGCGTTTATCCGGAGGGTGTAAGTTATGGCTACACCTTC
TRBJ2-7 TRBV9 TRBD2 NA CASSVGLAGLNYEQYF TGTGCCAGCAGCGTAGGGCTAGCGGGTTTAAACTACGAGCAGTACTTC
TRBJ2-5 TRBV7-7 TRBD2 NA CASTPLPSGDQETQYF TGTGCCAGCACTCCTCTACCTAGCGGAGATCAAGAGACCCAGTACTTC
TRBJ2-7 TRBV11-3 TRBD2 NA CASSGGRADEQYF TGTGCCAGCAGCGGCGGGAGGGCCGACGAGCAGTACTTC
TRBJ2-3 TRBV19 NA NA CASNAGDNRDTQYF TGTGCCAGTAATGCGGGCGACAACAGAGATACGCAGTATTTT
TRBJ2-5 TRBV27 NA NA CASSLYYLGGRETQYF TGTGCCAGCAGTTTATACTATTTGGGGGGTCGAGAGACCCAGTACTTC
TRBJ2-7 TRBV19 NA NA CASSIGDGAGDSYEQYF TGTGCCAGTAGTATAGGGGATGGGGCAGGGGACTCCTACGAGCAGTACTTC